This TCR beta chain originates from a study of shared clonotypes between healthy human individuals. Overall study findings and caveats: Although depth was large, rarefaction showed that sequencing of the sorted subsets was incomplete. Relative to memory subsets, naive subsets generally showed larger estimated richness. Sampling covered nothing but blood. Tissue TCR repertoires likely differ from those found in blood. Enrolling few donors narrowed the genetic and exposure-history diversity that was represented.

Measured with immunoSEQ multiplex PCR; TCRdb has only the in-frame clones, and not every one. The sample carries about 1 million clones, about 75% recorded once. The CDR3 runs 16 residues. V was shortened by 4 bases and J by 1 base, with 16 bases between the two germline ends. Germline V gives CDR1 SGHVS, CDR2 FQNEAQ. Note on this clone: Its specificity is unknown.

This chain connects TRBV7-8 to TRBJ1-1; D may be TRBD1 (6 bases). The receptor was isolated from a man between 18 and 35 years old in good health. Specimen: memory CD4+ T cells sorted from blood. The subset here: CD45RA-negative fraction. CDR3: CASSWKTGTPNTEAFF. The DNA for the CDR3 is TGTGCCAGCAGCTGGAAGACCGGGACACCGAACACTGAAGCTTTCTTT.